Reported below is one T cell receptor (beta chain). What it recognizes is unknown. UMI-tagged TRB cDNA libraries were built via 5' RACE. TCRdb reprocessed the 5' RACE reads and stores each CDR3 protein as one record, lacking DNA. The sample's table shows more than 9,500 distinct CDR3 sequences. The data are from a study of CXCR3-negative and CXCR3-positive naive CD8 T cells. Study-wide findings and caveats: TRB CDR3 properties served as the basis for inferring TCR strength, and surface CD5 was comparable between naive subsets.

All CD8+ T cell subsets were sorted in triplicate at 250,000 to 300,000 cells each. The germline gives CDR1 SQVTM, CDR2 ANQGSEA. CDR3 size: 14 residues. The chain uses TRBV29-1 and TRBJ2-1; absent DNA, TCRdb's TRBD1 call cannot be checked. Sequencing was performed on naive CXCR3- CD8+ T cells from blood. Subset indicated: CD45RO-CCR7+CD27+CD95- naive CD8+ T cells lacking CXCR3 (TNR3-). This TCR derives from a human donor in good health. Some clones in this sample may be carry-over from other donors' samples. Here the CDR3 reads CSLGTGTFYNEQFF.